Below are 14 T cell receptor beta chains sequenced from a single sample in a study of blood T cell repertoires in COVID-19. Data came from immunoSEQ multiplex PCR; TCRdb stores just in-frame clones and leaves some out. Among over 250,000 clones listed, about 88% were seen once. Sequencing was carried out using PBMCs or T cells enriched from blood (not recorded which). These receptors were taken from a woman between 50 and 59 years old who had recovered from COVID-19.

The chain combines TRBV28 with TRBJ1-1, with a tentative D call TRBD1 (6 bases). The CDR3 is 15 amino acids. The ends were cut back, 5 bases at V and 6 bases at J, with 19 bases in the middle. The germline CDR1 and CDR2 sequences are MDHEN and SYDVKM. CDR3: CASSTYRASSPEAFF. The CDR3, as DNA: TGTGCCAGCAGTACGTACAGGGCATCTTCTCCTGAAGCTTTCTTT.

The V and J genes are TRBV2 and TRBJ1-3; perhaps TRBD1 as D (6 bases). Trimming took off 5 bases at V and 0 bases at J, with 11 bases between the two ends. The germline gives CDR1 SNHLY, CDR2 FYNNEI. The CDR3 sequence is 15 residues long. CDR3 loop: CASSRGQSSGNTIYF. The CDR3 bases are TGTGCCAGCAGTAGAGGACAGAGCTCTGGAAACACCATATATTTT.

The chain has TRBV28 and TRBJ2-5, with 8 bases lining up with TRBD2. CDR1 MDHEN and CDR2 SYDVKM come from the germline V gene. CDR3 length: 16 residues. V shed 4 bases and J 4 bases; nucleotides not matched to a gene: 11. As DNA, the CDR3 is TGTGCCAGCAGTTATACTCAAGGGCTAGCGGGAGAGACCCAGTACTTC. Translated, it gives CASSYTQGLAGETQYF.

The chain carries TRBV7-3 and TRBJ2-5; 7 bases map to TRBD2. The CDR3 is 13 residues long. V was clipped by 6 bases and J by 5 bases; unmatched bases: 6. The germline CDR1 and CDR2 sequences are SGHTA and FQGTGA. The chain's CDR3 is CASSRRGGETQYF. In DNA form, the CDR3 reads TGTGCCAGCAGTCGACGCGGGGGTGAGACCCAGTACTTC.

The chain joins TRBV29-1 to TRBJ2-1, with 8 bases matching TRBD2. The germline V gene has CDR1 SQVTM and CDR2 ANQGSEA. V lost 4 bases, J lost 8 bases, and 7 bases stayed unmatched. The CDR3 is made up of 13 amino acids. CDR3 amino acids: CSVAGTSSDEQFF. The CDR3 region has the DNA TGCAGCGTTGCCGGGACTAGTAGCGATGAGCAGTTCTTC.

CDR3 coding DNA: TGTGCCACCAGTGACCGGCGACAGGGGAACACCGGGGAGCTGTTTTTT. Its translation: CATSDRRQGNTGELFF. The chain links TRBV24-1 to TRBJ2-2; 7 nucleotides match TRBD1. This CDR3 spans 16 amino acids. Germline assignment: CDR1 KGHDR and CDR2 SFDVKD. V lost 4 bases, J lost 1 base, and 5 bases stayed unmatched.

The genes are TRBV7-8 and TRBJ2-5; perhaps TRBD1 as D (5 bases). Germline loops: CDR1 SGHVS, CDR2 FQNEAQ. The CDR3 sequence is 13 residues long. Trimming left V 3 bases short and J 4 bases short, with 9 bases between. CDR3 loop: CASSLQGPETQYF. DNA of the CDR3: TGTGCCAGCAGCTTGCAGGGCCCAGAGACCCAGTACTTC.

This rearrangement joins TRBV6-1 to TRBJ2-2; 8 positions match TRBD2. The ends lost 0 bases at V and 3 bases at J; junction bases unmatched: 15. This CDR3 is 20 amino acids long. Germline values: CDR1 MNHNS, CDR2 SASEGT. The CDR3 sequence is CASSEALYVEGLAYTGELFF. CDR3 bases: TGTGCCAGCAGTGAAGCGCTATACGTGGAAGGACTAGCTTACACCGGGGAGCTGTTTTTT.

The V call is TRBV11-2, the J call TRBJ1-2; D is uncertain. Per the germline V gene, CDR1 is SGHAT and CDR2 is FQNNGV. Trimming removed 1 base from V and 4 bases from J, with 7 bases in between. The CDR3 is made up of 13 amino acids. DNA of the CDR3: TGTGCCAGCAGCTTAGGGCAGGTCTATGGCTACACCTTC. Its protein product is CASSLGQVYGYTF.

CDR3 protein: CASSLAAGSNTEAFF. The CDR3 DNA is TGCGCCAGCAGCTTGGCCGCAGGGTCGAACACTGAAGCTTTCTTT. The rearrangement joins TRBV5-1 to TRBJ1-1; D may be TRBD1 (5 bases). The CDR3 loop spans 15 amino acids. The V gene's germline CDR1 is SGHRS and CDR2 YFSETQ. V lost 0 bases to trimming and J lost 1 base, with 10 bases between them.

The chain employs TRBV28 and TRBJ1-5; no firm D call. This CDR3 region has 15 residues. Trimming took off 8 bases at V and 3 bases at J, with 17 bases between the two ends. Germline V CDR1 and CDR2: MDHEN, SYDVKM. The chain's CDR3 is CASSPGRQNNQPQHF. The CDR3, as DNA: TGTGCCAGCTCCCCGGGTCGGCAGAACAATCAGCCCCAGCATTTT.

The chain uses TRBV18 and TRBJ2-4; 8 positions agree with TRBD1. The CDR3 has 14 amino acids. Germline V gives CDR1 KGHSH, CDR2 LQKENI. The V gene end was trimmed by 2 bases and the J gene end by 6 bases; junction bases not matched to a gene: 3. Here the CDR3 DNA reads TGTGCCAGCTCACCAGCCCAGGGGGCAAACATTCAGTACTTC. It yields the protein CASSPAQGANIQYF.

This chain links TRBV5-4 with TRBJ1-5, with a tentative D call TRBD1 (5 bases). Trimming cost V 1 base and J 6 bases, with 5 bases left between them. This CDR3 region has 12 residues. Germline CDR1 and CDR2: SGHNT and YYREEE (reference sequence). The CDR3 sequence is CASSLQGQPQHF. CDR3 nucleotides: TGTGCCAGCAGCTTGCAGGGTCAGCCCCAGCATTTT. Combining the CDR3 with reference TRBV5-4 and TRBJ1-5 gives the whole variable domain ETGVTQSPTHLIKTRGQQVTLRCSSQSGHNTVSWYQQALGQGPQFIFQYYREEENGRGNFPPRFSGLQFPNYSSELNVNALELDDSALYLCASSLQGQPQHFGDGTRLSIL.

The chain is built from TRBV7-2 and TRBJ1-4; 9 positions agree with TRBD1. The CDR3 spans 17 residues. The trim removed 3 bases at V and 4 bases at J, leaving 9 bases unmatched. Germline V gene sequence: CDR1 SGHTA, CDR2 FQGNSA. CDR3 DNA: TGTGCCAGCAGCTTGGGCAGAACAGGGGGCCATAATGAAAAACTGTTTTTT. It codes for CASSLGRTGGHNEKLFF.